This paragraph covers one T cell receptor (beta chain) sequence. Germline CDR1 SGHNT, CDR2 YYREEE (reference sequence). Trimming cost V 4 bases and J 13 bases; bases outside gene matches: 13. The CDR3 is 15 residues long. This sample stems from a study of technical replicates of blood from four donors. Sequenced by immunoSEQ multiplex PCR; TCRdb stores in-frame clones only, minus some. The table lists about 70,000 clones, 85% to 95% of them singletons. This clonotype was obtained from a human donor in good health. The rearrangement joins TRBV5-4 to TRBJ2-3, with 12 positions matching TRBD2. Sequencing input: T cells isolated from PBMCs. This CDR3 is CASSPPGLAGTSEYF. In DNA form, the CDR3 reads TGTGCCAGCAGCCCCCCCGGACTAGCGGGAACTTCGGAGTATTTT.